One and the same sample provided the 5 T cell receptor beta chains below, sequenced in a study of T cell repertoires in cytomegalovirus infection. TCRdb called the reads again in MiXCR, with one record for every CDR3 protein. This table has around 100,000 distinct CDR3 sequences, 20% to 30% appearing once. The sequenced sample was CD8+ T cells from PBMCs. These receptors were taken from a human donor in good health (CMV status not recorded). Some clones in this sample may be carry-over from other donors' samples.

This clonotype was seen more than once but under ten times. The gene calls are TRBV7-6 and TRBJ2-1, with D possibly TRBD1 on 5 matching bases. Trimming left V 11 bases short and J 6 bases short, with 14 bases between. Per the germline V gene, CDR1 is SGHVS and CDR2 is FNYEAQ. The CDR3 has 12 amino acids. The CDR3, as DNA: TGTGCCGGGAACTCGGACATCAATGAGCAGTTCTTC. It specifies CAGNSDINEQFF.

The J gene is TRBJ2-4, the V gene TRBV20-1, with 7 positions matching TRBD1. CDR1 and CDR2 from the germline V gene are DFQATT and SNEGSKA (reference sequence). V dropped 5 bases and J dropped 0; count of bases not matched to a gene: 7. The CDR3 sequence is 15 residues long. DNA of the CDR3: TGCAGTGCTGGCGACAGGGATATAGCCAAAAACATTCAGTACTTC. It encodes CSAGDRDIAKNIQYF.

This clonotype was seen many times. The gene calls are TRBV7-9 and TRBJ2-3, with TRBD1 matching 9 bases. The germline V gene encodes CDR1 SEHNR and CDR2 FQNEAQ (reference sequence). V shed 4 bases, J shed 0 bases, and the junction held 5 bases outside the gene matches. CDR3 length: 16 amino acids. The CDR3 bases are TGTGCCAGCAGCTCCAAGACAGGGGGGAGCACAGATACGCAGTATTTT. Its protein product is CASSSKTGGSTDTQYF.

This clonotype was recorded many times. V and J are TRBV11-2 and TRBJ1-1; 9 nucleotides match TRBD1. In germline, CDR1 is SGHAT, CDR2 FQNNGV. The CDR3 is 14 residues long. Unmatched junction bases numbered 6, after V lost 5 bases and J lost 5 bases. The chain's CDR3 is CASSATGGQTEAFF. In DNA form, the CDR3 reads TGTGCCAGCAGCGCCACAGGGGGCCAAACTGAAGCTTTCTTT.

CDR3 DNA sequence: TGTGCCAGCAGTTACGACGGGAACGAGCAGTACTTC. Translation: CASSYDGNEQYF. The chain uses TRBV6-2 or TRBV6-3 and TRBJ2-7; possible D gene TRBD2, 5 bases. The germline CDR1 and CDR2 sequences are MNHEY and SVGEGT. The CDR3 loop spans 12 amino acids. Trimming took 2 bases from V and 5 from J, leaving 7 bases between them.